The clone carrying this T cell receptor beta chain was observed a handful of times. Its antigen is currently unknown. As to treatment: oral pan-JAK inhibitor, 5-10 mg twice daily. Unmatched junction bases numbered 1, after V lost 2 bases and J lost 4 bases. Germline CDR1 is SGHRS and CDR2 is YFSETQ. The CDR3 runs to 13 residues. As the sequencing template, cDNA was produced by extracting RNA and reverse transcribing it. Method: immunoSEQ multiplex PCR; TCRdb's copy keeps in-frame clones and lacks some. The sample lists some 170,000 clones, roughly 60% occurring once. The data originate from a study of CD8+ T cells in alopecia areata. Study context: Among treated patients, severity was scored by affected scalp area percentage.

Study results and limitations: The presence of one nonresponder keeps the tie between baseline CD8+ expansion and response uncertain.

This sample comprised CD4+ T cells sorted from blood, obtained at approximately week 56, from a patient treated with tofacitinib. The receptor's source is a human donor with alopecia areata. The chain is built from TRBV5-1 and TRBJ2-5, with TRBD1 identical over 8 bases. The CDR3 reads CASSFGQGETQYF. CDR3 in DNA: TGCGCCAGCAGCTTCGGACAGGGAGAGACCCAGTACTTC.